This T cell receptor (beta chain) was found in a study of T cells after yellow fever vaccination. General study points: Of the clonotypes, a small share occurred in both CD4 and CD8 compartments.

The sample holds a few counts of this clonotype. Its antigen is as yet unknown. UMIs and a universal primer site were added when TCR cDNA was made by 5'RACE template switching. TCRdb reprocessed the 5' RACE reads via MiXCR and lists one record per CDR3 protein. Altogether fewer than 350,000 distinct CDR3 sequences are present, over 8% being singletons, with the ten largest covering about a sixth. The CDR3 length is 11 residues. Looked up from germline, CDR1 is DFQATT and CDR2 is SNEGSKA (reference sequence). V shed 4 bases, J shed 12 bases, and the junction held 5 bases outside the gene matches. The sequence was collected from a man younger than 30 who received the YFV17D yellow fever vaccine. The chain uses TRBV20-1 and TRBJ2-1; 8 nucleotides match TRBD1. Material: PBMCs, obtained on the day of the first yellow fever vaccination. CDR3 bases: TGCAGTGCTATTAACAGGGGGGTGCAGTTCTTC. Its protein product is CSAINRGVQFF.